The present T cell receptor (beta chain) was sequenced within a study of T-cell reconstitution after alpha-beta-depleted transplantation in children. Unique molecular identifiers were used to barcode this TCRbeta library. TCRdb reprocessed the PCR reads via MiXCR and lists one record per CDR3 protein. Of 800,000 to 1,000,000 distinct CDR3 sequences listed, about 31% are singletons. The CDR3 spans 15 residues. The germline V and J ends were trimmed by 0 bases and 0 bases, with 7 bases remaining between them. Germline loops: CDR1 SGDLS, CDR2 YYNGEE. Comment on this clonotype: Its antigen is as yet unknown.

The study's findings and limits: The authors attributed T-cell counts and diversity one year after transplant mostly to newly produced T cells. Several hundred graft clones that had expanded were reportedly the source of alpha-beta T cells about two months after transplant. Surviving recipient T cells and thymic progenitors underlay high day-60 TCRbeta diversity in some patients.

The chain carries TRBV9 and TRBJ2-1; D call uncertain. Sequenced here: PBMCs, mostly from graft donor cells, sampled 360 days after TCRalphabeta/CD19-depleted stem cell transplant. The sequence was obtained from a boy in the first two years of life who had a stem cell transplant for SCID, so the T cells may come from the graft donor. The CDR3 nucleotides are TGTGCCAGCAGCGTAGTTCCTAGCTCCTACAATGAGCAGTTCTTC. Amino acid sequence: CASSVVPSSYNEQFF.